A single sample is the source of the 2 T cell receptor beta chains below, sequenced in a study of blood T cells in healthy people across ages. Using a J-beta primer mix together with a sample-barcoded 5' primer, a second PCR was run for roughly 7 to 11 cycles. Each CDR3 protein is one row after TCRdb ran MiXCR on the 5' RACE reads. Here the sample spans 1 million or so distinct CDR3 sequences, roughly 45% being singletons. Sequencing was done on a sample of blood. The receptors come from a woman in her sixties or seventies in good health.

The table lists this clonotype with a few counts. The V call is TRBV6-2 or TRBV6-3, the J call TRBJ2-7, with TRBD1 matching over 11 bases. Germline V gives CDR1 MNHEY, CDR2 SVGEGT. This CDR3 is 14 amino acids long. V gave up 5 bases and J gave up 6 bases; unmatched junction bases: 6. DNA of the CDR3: TGTGCCAGCAGTATGGACAGGGGGCAAGTCGAGCAGTACTTC. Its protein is CASSMDRGQVEQYF.

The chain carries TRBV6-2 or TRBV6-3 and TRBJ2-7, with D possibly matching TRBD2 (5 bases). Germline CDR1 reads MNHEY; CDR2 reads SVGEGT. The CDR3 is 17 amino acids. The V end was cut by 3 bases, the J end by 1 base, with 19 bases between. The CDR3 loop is CASSYGLSATRSYEQYF. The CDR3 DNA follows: TGTGCCAGCAGTTATGGACTCTCGGCGACCCGTTCCTACGAGCAGTACTTC.